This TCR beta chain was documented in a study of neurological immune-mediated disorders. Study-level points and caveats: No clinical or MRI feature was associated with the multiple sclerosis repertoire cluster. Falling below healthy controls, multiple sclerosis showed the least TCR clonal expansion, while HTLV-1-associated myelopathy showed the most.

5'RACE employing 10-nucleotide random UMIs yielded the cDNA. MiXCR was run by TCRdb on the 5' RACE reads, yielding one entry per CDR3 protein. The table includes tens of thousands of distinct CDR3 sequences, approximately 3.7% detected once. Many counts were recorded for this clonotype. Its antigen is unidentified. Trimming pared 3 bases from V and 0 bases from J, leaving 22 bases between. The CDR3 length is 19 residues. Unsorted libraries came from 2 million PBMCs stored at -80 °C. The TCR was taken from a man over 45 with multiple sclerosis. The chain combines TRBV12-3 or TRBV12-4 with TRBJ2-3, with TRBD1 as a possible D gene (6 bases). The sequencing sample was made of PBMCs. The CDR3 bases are TGTGCCAGCAGTTTTGGAGGACAGTTTGGGCCGACTAGCACAGATACGCAGTATTTT. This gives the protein CASSFGGQFGPTSTDTQYF.